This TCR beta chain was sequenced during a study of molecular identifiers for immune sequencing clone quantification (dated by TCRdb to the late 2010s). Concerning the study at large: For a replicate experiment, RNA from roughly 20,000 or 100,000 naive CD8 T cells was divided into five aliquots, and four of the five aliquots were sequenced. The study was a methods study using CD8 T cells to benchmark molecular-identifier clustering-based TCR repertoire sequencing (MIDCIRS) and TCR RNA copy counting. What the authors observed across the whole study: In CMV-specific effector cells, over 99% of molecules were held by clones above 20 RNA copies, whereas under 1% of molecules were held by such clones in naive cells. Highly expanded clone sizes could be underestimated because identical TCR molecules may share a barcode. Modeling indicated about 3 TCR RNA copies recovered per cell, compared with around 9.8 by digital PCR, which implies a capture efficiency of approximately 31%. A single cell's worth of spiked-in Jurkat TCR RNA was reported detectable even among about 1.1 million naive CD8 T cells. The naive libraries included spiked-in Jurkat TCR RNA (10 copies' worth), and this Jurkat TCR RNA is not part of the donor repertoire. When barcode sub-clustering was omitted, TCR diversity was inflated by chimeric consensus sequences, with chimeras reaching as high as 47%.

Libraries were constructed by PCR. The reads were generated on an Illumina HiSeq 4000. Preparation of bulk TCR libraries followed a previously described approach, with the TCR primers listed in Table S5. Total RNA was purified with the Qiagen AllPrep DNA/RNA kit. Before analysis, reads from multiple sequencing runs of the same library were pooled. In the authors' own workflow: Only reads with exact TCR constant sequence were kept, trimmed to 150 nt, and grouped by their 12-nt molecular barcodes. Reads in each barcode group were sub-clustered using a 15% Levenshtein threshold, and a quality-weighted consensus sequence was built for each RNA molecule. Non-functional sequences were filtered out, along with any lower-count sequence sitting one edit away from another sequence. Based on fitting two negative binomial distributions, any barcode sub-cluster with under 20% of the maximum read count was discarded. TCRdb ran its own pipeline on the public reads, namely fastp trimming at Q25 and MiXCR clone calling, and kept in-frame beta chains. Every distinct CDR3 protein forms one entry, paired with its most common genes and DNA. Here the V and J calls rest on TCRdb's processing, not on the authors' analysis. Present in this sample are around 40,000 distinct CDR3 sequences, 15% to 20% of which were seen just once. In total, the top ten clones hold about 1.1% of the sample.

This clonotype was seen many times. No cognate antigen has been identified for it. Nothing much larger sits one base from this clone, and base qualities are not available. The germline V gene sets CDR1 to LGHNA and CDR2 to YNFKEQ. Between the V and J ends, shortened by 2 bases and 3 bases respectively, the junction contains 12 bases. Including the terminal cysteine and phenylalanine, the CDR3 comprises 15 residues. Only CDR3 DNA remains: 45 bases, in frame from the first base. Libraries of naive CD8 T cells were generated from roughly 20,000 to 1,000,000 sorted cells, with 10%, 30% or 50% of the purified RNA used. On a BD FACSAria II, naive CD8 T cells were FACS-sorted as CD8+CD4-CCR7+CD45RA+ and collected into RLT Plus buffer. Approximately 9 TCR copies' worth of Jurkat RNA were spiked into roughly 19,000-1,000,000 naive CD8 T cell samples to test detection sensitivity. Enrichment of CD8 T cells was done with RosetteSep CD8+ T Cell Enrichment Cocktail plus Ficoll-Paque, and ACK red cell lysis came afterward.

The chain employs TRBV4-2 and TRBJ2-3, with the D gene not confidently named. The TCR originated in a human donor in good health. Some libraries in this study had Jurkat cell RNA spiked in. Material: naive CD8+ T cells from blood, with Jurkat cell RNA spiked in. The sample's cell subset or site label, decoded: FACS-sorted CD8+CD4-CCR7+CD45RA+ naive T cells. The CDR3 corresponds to CASSQSNYQTDTQYF. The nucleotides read TGTGCCAGCAGCCAATCCAACTACCAGACAGATACGCAGTATTTT.